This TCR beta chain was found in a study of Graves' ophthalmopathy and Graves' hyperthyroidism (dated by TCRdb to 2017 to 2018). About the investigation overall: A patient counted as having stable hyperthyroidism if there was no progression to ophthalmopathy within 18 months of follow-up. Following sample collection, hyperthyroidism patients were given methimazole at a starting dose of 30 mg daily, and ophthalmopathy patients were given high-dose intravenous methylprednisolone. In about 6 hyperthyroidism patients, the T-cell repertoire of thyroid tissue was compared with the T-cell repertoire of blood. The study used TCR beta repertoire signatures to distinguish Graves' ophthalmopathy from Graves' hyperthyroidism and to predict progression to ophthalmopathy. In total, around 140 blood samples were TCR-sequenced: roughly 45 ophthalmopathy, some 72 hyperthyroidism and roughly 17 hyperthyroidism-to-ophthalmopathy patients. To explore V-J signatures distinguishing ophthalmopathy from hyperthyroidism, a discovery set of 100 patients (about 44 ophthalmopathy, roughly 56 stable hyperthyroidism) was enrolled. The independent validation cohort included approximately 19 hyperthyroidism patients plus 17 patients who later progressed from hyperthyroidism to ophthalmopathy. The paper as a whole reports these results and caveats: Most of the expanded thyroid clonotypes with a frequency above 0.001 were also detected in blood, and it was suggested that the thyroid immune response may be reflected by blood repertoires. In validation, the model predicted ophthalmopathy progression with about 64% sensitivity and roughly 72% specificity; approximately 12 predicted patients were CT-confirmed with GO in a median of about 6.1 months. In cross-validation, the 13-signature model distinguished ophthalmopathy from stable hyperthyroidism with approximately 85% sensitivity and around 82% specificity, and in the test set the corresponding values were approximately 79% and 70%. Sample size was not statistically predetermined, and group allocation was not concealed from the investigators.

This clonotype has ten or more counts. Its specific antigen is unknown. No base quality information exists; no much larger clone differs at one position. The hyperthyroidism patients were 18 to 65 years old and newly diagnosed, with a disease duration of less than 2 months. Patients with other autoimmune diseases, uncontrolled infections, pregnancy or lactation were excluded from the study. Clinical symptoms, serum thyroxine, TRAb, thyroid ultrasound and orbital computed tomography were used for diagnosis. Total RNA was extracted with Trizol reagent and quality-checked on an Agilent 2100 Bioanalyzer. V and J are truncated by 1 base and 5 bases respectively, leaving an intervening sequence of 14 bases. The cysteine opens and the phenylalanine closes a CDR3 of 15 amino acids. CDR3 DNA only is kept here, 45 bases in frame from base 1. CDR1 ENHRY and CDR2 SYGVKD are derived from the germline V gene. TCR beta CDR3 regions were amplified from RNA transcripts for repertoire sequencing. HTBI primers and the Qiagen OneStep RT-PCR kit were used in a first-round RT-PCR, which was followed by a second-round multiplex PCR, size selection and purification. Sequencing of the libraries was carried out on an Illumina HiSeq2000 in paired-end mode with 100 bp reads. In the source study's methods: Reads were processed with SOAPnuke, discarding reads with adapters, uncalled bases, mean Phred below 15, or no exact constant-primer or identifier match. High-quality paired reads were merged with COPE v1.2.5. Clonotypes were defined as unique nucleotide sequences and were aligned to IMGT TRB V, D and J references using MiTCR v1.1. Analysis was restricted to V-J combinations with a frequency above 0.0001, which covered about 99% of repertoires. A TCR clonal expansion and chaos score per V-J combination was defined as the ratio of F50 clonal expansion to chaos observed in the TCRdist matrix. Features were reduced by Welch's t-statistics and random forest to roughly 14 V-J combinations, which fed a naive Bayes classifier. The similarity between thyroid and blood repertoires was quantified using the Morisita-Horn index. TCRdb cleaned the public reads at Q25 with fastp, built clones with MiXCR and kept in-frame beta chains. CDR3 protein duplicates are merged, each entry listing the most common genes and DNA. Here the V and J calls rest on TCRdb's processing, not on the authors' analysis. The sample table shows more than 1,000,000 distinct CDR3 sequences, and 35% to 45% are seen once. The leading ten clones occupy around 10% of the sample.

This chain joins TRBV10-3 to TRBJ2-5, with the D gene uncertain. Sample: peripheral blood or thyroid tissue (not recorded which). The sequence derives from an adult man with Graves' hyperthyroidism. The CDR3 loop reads CAISELWGSRETQYF. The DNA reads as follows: TGTGCCATCAGTGAGTTGTGGGGTTCACGGGAGACCCAGTACTTC.